This TCR beta chain appears in the sequencing data of a study of T cell responses to AZD1222 COVID-19 vaccine. The repertoire was sequenced with immunoSEQ multiplex PCR; TCRdb's copy has only in-frame clones and lacks some. The sample lists around 81,000 clones, approximately 90% occurring once. Study findings and constraints: The donor group comprised mostly white British people and more females; the analysis possibly underestimated clonal diversity. Only after the peak T cell response were repertoires sampled.

As concerns this clone: What it binds is not known.

Trimming cost V 5 bases and J 2 bases; bases outside gene matches: 1. There are 13 residues in the CDR3. The germline V gene encodes CDR1 WSHSY and CDR2 SAAADI. Sample: peripheral blood, taken 28 days after the second AZD1222 dose. V and J are TRBV10-2 and TRBJ2-7; TRBD2 aligns across 9 bases. This receptor was obtained from an adult who received the AZD1222 COVID-19 vaccine. The CDR3 DNA reads as TGCGCCAGCAGTCTAGCGGGGACCTACGAGCAGTACTTC. This encodes CASSLAGTYEQYF.